These 4 T cell receptor beta chains were sequenced from one sample in a study of shared clonotypes between healthy human individuals. The protocol was immunoSEQ multiplex PCR, while the TCRdb copy is restricted to in-frame clones and leaves out a portion. The table has roughly 1 million clones, about 80% seen once. Sequenced input: memory CD4+ T cells from PBMCs. Subset meaning: CD45RA-negative fraction. These receptor sequences come from a man aged 18-30 years in good health. Some clones in this sample may be carry-over from other donors' samples.

V gene TRBV28 combines with J gene TRBJ2-3; D perhaps matches TRBD2 (6 bases). The CDR3 extends over 16 amino acids. Germline-derived CDR1 and CDR2 are MDHEN and SYDVKM. The V end was cut by 5 bases, the J end by 1 base, with 16 bases between. Written as DNA, the CDR3 is TGTGCCAGCAGTCCTCTCTTGGGACTTGGCACAGATACGCAGTATTTT. Translated, it gives CASSPLLGLGTDTQYF.

As regards this clone: The CDR3 does not close with the conserved phenylalanine or tryptophan, likely indicating a read error. It is unclear where the CDR3 begins or ends on the DNA, so no DNA is shown, and the CDR3 is as TCRdb lists it. The chain combines TRBV19 with TRBJ1-2. Germline CDR1 is LNHDA and CDR2 is SQIVND (reference sequence). The length of the CDR3 is 10 amino acids, counting both ends. Here the CDR3 reads CASSARMGGP.

This clone was detected only a few times. The chain recombines TRBV2 with TRBJ1-5; no firm D call. V lost 3 bases and J lost 2, with 11 bases in between. CDR1 is SNHLY and CDR2 is FYNNEI in the germline V gene. The CDR3 covers 15 residues. The CDR3 here is CASSDGRGGNQPQHF. CDR3 in DNA: TGTGCCAGCAGTGATGGAAGAGGCGGCAATCAGCCCCAGCATTTT.

This sequence joins TRBV5-1 and TRBJ2-7, with TRBD2 as a possible D gene (6 bases). The CDR3 totals 13 residues. Trimming took 4 bases from V and 6 from J, leaving 14 bases between them. The germline gives CDR1 SGHRS, CDR2 YFSETQ. Here the CDR3 reads CASSHGRGGEQYF. In DNA, the CDR3 is TGCGCCAGCAGCCACGGGCGGGGCGGCGAGCAGTACTTC.